The 8 T cell receptor beta chains in this list originate from one sample, sequenced in a study of T cell responses to AZD1222 COVID-19 vaccine. Assay used: immunoSEQ multiplex PCR; TCRdb lists only in-frame clones, some missing. Of 130,000 to 150,000 clones in the sample, roughly 80% were seen once. The input for sequencing was peripheral blood, taken on day 0 of MenACWY control vaccination. The receptors derive from an adult in good health.

The chain couples TRBV19 to TRBJ1-2; D ambiguous. Germline assignment: CDR1 LNHDA and CDR2 SQIVND (reference sequence). This CDR3 comprises 13 residues. V was cut by 6 bases and J by 7 bases, with 15 bases left in between. CDR3 residues: CASSPSRGSGYTF. The CDR3 DNA follows: TGTGCCAGTAGCCCTTCTAGAGGGTCTGGCTACACCTTC.

As DNA, the CDR3 is TGTGCCATCATGAACCCGGGACTAGGGAAAGAGACCCAGTACTTC. It specifies CAIMNPGLGKETQYF. The V and J genes are TRBV10-3 and TRBJ2-5; 8 bases align to TRBD2. Germline trimming cut 7 bases from V and 3 bases from J; bases unmatched to any gene: 10. This CDR3 contains 15 residues. Germline V gives CDR1 ENHRY, CDR2 SYGVKD.

The CDR3 nucleotides are TGCGCCAGCAGTGAATGGGAGGGAGGACATGGCTACACCTTC. It yields the protein CASSEWEGGHGYTF. V is TRBV10-2 and J is TRBJ1-2; D gene unclear. The CDR3 is 14 residues long. Trimming left V 3 bases short and J 6 bases short, with 14 bases between. Germline values: CDR1 WSHSY, CDR2 SAAADI.

V and J are TRBV5-1 and TRBJ1-1, with TRBD1 as a possible D gene (6 bases). Germline CDR1 SGHRS, CDR2 YFSETQ. This CDR3 is 16 amino acids long. V was pared by 4 bases and J by 4 bases, with 20 bases between. The CDR3 DNA reads TGCGCCAGCAGCATAGCTGCGGGACGGGGGCCCACTGAAGCTTTCTTT. This sequence encodes CASSIAAGRGPTEAFF.

The chain employs TRBV7-3 and TRBJ2-1, with TRBD2 matching 9 bases. V lost 5 bases and J lost 0; bases outside the gene matches: 5. CDR3 size: 16 residues. The germline CDR1 and CDR2 sequences are SGHTA and FQGTGA. CDR3 coding DNA: TGTGCCAGCAGCGCGTCACTAGCGGGCTCCTACAATGAGCAGTTCTTC. Translating gives CASSASLAGSYNEQFF.

The chain is built from TRBV10-3 and TRBJ1-1, with D uncertain. V lost 2 bases, J lost 7 bases, and 11 bases lay in between. This CDR3 spans 13 amino acids. CDR1 and CDR2 (germline): ENHRY, SYGVKD. The CDR3 coding sequence is TGTGCCATCAGTGAGCAGGACCAAGGTGAAGCTTTCTTT. It encodes CAISEQDQGEAFF.

This chain uses TRBV6-5 with TRBJ2-7; 7 bases align to TRBD2. V shed 0 bases and J 4 bases; nucleotides not matched to a gene: 6. Germline CDR1 reads MNHEY; CDR2 reads SVGAGI. CDR3 length: 15 amino acids. CDR3 amino acids: CASSYSSGRVYEQYF. DNA of the CDR3: TGTGCCAGCAGTTACTCCTCAGGGAGGGTTTACGAGCAGTACTTC.

This clone was recorded only once. This chain connects TRBV10-3 to TRBJ1-3; no reliable D call. V was pared by 7 bases and J by 4 bases, with 17 bases between. CDR1 is ENHRY and CDR2 is SYGVKD in the germline V gene. This CDR3 comprises 15 residues. The CDR3 coding sequence is TGTGCCATCAAGGGTACGGCGGGCGTCGGAAACACCATATATTTT. Residues: CAIKGTAGVGNTIYF.